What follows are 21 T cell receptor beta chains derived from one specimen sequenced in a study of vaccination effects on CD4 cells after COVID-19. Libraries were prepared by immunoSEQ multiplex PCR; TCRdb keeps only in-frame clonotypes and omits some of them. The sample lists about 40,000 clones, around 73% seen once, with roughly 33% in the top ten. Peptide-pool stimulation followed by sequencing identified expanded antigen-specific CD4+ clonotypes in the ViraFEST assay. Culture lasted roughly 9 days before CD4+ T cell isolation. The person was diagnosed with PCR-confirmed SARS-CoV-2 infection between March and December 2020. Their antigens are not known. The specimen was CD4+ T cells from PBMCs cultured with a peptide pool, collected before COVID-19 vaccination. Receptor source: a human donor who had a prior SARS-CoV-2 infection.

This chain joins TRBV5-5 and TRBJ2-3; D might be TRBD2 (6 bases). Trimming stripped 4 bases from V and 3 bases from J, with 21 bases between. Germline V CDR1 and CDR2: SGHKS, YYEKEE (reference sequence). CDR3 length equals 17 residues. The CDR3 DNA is TGTGCCAGCAGCCGACGACCAACTAGCCTCTCTACAGATACGCAGTATTTT. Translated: CASSRRPTSLSTDTQYF.

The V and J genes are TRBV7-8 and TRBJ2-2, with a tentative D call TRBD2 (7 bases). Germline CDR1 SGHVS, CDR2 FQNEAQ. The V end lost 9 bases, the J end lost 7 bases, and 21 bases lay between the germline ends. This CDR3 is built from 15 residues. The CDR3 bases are TGTGCCAGTTCCGCGGGCCCAAGGGGGGGCGGGGAGCTGTTTTTT. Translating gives CASSAGPRGGGELFF.

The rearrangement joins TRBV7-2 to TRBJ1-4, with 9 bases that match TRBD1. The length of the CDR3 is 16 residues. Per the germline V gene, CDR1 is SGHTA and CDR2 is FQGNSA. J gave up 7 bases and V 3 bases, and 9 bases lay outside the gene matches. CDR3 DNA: TGTGCCAGCAGCTTGGTCGGACAGGGGAGTTTTGAAAAACTGTTTTTT. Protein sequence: CASSLVGQGSFEKLFF.

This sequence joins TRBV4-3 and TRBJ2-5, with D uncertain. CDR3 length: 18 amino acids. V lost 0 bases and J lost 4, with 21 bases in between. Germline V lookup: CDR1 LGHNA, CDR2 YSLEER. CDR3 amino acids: CASSQDRGSGLLGETQYF. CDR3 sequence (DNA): TGCGCCAGCAGCCAAGATCGTGGGTCCGGGCTCCTCGGAGAGACCCAGTACTTC.

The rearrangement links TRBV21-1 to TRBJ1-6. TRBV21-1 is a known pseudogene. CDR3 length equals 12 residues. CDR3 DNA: TGTGCCAGCAGCAAGGGGGATGGGGCCCTCCACTTT. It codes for CASSKGDGALHF.

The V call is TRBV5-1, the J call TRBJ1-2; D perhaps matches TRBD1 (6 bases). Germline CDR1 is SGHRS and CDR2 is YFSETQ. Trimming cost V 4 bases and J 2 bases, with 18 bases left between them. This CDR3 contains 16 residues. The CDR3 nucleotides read TGCGCCAGCAGCGGATTAGGACAGAAAGACAACTATGGCTACACCTTC. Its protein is CASSGLGQKDNYGYTF.

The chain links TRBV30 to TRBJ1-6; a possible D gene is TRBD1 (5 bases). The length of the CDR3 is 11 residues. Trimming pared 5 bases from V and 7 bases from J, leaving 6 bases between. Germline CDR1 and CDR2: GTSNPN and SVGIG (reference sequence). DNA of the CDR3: TGTGCCTGGGGGGGGAATTCACCCCTCCACTTT. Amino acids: CAWGGNSPLHF.

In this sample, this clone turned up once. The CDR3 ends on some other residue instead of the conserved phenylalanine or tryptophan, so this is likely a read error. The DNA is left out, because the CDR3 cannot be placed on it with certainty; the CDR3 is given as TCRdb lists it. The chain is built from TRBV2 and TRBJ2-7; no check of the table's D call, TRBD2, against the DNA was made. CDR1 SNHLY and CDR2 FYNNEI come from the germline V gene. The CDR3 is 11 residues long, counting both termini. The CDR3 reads CASSESPLARL.

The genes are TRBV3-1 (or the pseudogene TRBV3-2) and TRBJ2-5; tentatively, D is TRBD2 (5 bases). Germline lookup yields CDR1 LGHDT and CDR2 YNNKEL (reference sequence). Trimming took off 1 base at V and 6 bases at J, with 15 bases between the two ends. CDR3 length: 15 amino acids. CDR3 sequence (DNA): TGTGCCAGCAGCCAAGTCTCGGCTAGCTTGAAGACCCAGTACTTC. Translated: CASSQVSASLKTQYF.

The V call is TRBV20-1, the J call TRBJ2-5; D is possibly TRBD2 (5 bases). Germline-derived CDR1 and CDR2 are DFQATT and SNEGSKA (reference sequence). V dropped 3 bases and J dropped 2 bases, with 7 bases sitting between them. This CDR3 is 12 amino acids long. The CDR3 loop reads CSASRTQETQYF. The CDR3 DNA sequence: TGCAGTGCTAGTCGGACTCAAGAGACCCAGTACTTC.

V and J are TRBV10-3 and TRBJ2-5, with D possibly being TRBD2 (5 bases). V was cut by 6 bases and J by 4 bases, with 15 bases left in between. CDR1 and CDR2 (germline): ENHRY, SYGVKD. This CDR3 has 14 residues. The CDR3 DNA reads TGTGCCATCAGGACCGGGCTGGCGGGAGAGACCCAGTACTTC. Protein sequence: CAIRTGLAGETQYF.

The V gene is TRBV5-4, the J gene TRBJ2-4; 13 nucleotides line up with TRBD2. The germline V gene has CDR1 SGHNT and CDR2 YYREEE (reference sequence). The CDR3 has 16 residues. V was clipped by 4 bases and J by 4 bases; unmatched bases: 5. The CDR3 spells CASSAGTSGVKNIQYF. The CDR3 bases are TGTGCCAGCAGCGCAGGGACTAGCGGGGTGAAAAACATTCAGTACTTC.

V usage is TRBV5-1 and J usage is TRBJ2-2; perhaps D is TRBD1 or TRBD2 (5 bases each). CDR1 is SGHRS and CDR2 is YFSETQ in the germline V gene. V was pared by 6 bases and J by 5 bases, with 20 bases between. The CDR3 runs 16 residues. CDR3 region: CASTRTGSRVTGELFF. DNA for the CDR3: TGCGCCAGCACGAGGACGGGGTCCAGGGTTACCGGGGAGCTGTTTTTT.

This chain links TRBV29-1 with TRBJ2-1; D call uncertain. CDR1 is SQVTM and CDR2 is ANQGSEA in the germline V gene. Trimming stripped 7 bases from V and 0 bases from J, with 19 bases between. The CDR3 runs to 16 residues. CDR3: CSAVRFSVSSYNEQFF. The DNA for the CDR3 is TGCAGCGCTGTACGCTTTTCGGTTAGCTCCTACAATGAGCAGTTCTTC.

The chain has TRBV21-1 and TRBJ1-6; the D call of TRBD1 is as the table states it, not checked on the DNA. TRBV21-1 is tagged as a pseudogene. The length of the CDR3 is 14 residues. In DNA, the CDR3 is TGTGCCAGCGGGACAGGACATCATAATTCACCCCTCCACTTT. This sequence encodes CASGTGHHNSPLHF.

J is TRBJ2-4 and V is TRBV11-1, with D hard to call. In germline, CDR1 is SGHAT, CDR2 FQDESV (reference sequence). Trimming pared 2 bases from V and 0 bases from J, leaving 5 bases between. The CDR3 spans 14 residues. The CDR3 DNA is TGTGCCAGCAGCTTATCAATAGCCAAAAACATTCAGTACTTC. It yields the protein CASSLSIAKNIQYF.

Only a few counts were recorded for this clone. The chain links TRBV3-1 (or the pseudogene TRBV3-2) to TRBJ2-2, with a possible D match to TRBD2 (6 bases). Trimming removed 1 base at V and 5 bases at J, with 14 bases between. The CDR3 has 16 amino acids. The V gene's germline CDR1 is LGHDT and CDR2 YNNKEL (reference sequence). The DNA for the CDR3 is TGTGCCAGCAGCCAAGGCGGGGCCCCTTATACCGGGGAGCTGTTTTTT. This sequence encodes CASSQGGAPYTGELFF.

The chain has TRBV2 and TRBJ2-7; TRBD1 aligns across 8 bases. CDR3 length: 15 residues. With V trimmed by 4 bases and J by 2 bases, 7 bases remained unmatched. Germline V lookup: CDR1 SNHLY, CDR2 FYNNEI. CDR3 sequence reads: CASSVESGGAYEQYF. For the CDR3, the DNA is TGTGCCAGCAGTGTGGAGTCAGGGGGCGCCTACGAGCAGTACTTC.

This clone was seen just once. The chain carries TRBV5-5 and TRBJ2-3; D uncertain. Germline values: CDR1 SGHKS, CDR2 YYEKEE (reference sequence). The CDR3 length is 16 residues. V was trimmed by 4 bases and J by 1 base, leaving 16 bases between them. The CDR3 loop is CASSVGLYSGTDTQYF. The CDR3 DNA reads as TGTGCCAGCAGCGTTGGATTGTATTCCGGCACAGATACGCAGTATTTT.

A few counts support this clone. The CDR3 nucleotides read TGCGCCAGCAGCCAAGCGAAACTAGCGGGAGGGGGAAATGAGCAGTTCTTC. It specifies CASSQAKLAGGGNEQFF. This chain links TRBV4-1 with TRBJ2-1, with 13 positions matching TRBD2. V lost 1 base to trimming and J lost 7 bases; unmatched junction nucleotides: 7. Germline lookup yields CDR1 MGHRA and CDR2 YSYEKL. The CDR3 covers 17 residues.

CDR3 sequence: CASSSRTGYGYTF. In DNA, the CDR3 is TGTGCCAGCAGCAGCAGGACAGGGTATGGCTACACCTTC. The chain recombines TRBV7-8 with TRBJ1-2; 8 nucleotides align to TRBD1. The V gene end was trimmed by 5 bases and the J gene end by 5 bases; junction bases not matched to a gene: 4. CDR1 is SGHVS and CDR2 is FQNEAQ in the germline V gene. There are 13 residues in the CDR3.